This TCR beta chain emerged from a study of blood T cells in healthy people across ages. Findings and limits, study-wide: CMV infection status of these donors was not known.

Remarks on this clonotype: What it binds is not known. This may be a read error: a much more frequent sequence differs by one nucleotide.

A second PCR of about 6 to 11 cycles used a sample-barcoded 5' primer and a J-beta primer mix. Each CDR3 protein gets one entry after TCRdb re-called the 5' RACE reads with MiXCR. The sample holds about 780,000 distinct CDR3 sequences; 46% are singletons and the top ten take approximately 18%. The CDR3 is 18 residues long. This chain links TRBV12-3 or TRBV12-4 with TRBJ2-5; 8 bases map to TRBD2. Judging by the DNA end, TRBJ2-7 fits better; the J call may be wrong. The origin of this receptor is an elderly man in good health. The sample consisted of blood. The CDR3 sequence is CASSSRTNGRAGTNEQYF. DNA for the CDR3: TGTGCCAGCAGTTCTAGGACTAACGGGAGGGCCGGGACCAACGAGCAGTACTTC.